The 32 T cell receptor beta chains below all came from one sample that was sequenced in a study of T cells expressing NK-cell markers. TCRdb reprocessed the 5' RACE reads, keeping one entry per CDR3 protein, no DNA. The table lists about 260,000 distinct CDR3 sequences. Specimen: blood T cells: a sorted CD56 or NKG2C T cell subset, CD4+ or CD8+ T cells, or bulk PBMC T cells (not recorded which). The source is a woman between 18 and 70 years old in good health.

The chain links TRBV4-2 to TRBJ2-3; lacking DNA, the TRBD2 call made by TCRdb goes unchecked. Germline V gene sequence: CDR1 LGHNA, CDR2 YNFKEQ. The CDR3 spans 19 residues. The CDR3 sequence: CASSQDRLAGGSSTDTQYF.

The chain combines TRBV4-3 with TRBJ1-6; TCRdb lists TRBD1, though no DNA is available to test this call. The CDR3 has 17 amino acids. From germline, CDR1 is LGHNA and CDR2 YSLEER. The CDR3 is CASSSRLMSSYNSPLHF.

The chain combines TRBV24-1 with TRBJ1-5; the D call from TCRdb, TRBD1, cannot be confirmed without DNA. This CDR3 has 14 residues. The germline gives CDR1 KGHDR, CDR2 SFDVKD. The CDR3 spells CATSEGDRGQPQYF.

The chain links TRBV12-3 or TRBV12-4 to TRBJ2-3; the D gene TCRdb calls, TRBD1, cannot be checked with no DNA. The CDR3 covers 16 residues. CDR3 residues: CASSPLDPGYTDTQYF.

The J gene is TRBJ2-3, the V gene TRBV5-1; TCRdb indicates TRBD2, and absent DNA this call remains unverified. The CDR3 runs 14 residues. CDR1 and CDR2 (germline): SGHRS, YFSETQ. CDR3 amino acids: CASREGAGTDTQYF.

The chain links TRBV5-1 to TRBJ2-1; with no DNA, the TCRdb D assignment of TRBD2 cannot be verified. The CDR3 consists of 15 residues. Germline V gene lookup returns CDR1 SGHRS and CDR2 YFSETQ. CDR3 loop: CASSPLAGVENEQFF.

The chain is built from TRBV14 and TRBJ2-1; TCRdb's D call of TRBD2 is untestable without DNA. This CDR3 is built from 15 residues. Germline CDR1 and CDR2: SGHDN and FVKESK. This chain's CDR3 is CASSQALAVYNEQFF.

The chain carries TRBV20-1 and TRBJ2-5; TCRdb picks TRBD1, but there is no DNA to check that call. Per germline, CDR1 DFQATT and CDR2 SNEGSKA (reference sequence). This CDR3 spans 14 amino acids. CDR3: CSAARPDRVKTQYF.

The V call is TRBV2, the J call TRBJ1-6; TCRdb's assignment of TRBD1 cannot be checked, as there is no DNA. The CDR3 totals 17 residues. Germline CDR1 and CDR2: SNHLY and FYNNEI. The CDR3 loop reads CASSEAPLITGRSPLHF.

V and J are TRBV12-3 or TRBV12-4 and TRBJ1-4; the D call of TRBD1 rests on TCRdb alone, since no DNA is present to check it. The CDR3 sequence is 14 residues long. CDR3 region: CASSSDRGPEKLFF.

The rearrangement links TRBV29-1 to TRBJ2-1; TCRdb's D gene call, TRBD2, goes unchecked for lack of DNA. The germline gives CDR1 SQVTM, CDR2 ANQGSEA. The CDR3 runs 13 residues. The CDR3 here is CSGRGHVGNEQFF.

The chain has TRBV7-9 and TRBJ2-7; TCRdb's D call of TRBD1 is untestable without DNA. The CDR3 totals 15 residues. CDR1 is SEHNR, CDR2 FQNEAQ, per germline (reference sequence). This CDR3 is CASSLTGTGHYEQYF.

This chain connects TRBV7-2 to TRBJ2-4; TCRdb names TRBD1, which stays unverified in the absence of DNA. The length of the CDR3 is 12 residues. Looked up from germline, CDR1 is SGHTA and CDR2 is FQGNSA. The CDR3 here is CASSRDIGIQYF. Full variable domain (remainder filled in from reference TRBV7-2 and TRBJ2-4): GAGVSQSPSNKVTEKGKDVELRCDPISGHTALYWYRQSLGQGLEFLIYFQGNSAPDKSGLPSDRFSAERTGGSVSTLTIQRTQQEDSAVYLCASSRDIGIQYFGAGTRLSVL.

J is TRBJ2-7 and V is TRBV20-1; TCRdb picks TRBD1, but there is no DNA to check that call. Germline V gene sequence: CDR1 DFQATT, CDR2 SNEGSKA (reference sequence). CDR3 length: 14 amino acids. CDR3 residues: CSARDIVRRPEQYF.

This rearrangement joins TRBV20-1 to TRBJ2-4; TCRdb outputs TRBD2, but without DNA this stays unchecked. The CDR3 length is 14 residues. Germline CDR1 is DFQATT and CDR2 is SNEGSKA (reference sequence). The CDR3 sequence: CSAREWETKNIQYF.

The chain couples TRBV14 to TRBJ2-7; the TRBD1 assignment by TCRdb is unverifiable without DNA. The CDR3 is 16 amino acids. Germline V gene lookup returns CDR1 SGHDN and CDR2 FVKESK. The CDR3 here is CASSPTPGQGSYEQYF.

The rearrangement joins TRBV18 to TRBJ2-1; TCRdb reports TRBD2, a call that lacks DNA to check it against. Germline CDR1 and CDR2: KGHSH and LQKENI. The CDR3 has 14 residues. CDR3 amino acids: CASSPTLARDEQFF.

The chain's CDR3 is CASWGGLGSPLHF. The rearrangement joins TRBV6-1 to TRBJ1-6. Germline V gene sequence: CDR1 MNHNS, CDR2 SASEGT. This CDR3 comprises 13 residues.

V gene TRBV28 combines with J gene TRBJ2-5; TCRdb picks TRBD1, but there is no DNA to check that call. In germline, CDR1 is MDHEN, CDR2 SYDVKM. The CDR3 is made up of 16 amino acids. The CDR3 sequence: CASSSPTVRYQETQYF.

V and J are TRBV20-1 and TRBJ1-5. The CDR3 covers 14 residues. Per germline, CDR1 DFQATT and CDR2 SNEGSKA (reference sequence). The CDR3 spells CSARARLGNQPQHF.

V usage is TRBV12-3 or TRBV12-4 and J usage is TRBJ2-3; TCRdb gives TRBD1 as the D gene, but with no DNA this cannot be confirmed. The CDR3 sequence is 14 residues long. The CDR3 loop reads CASSLGQGLDTQYF.

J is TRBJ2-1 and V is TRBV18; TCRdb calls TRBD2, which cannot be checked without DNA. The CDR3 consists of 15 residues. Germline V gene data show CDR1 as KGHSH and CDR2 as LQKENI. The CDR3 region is CASSPTRDLQEEQFF.

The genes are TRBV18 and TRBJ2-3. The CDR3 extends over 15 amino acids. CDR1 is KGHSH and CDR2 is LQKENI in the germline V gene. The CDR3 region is CASSLNGQSTDTQYF.

The CDR3 loop reads CATSSLNRGGSYEQYF. V and J are TRBV15 and TRBJ2-7; TCRdb's assignment of TRBD1 cannot be checked, as there is no DNA. This CDR3 has 16 amino acids. The germline V gene encodes CDR1 LNHNV and CDR2 YYDKDF (reference sequence).

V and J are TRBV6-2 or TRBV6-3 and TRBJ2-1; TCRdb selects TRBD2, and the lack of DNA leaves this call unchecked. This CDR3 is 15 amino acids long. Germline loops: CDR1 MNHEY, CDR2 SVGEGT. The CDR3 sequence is CASSQSGRAPDEQFF.

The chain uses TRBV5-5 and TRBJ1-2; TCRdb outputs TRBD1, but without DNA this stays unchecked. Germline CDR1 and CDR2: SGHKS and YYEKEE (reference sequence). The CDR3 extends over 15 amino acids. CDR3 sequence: CASSFQTGGHYGYTF.

CDR3 sequence: CASSNGRTDTQYF. The chain couples TRBV7-3 to TRBJ2-3. Germline assignment: CDR1 SGHTA and CDR2 FQGTGA. The CDR3 runs 13 residues.

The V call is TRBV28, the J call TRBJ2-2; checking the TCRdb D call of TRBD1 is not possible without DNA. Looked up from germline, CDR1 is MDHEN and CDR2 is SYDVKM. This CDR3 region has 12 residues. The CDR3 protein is CASSSPHGELFF.

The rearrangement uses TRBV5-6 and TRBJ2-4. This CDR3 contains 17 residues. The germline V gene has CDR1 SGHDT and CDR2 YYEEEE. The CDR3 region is CASSLRRRDRAKNIQYF.

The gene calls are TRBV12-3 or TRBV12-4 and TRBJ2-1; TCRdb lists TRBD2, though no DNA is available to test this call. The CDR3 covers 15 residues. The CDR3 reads CASSLRLAGANEQFF.

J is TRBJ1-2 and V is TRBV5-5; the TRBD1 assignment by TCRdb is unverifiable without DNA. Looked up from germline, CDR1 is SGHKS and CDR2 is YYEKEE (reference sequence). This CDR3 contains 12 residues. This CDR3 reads CASSSGDYGYTF.

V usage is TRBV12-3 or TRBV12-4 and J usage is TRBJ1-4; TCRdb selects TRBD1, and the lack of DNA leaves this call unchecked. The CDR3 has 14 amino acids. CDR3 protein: CASNPGQNNEKLFF.